This T cell receptor (beta chain) was identified in a study of blood T cell repertoires in COVID-19. Sequencing used immunoSEQ multiplex PCR; TCRdb keeps in-frame clones, though not all of them. The data contain over 150,000 clones, around nine tenths of them singletons. The CDR3 spans 15 residues. Trimming stripped 1 base from V and 2 bases from J, with 8 bases between. The TCR was taken from a middle-aged man with COVID-19, enrolled during active disease. Sequences were obtained from peripheral blood. This chain uses TRBV23-1 with TRBJ2-2; D gene unclear. TRBV23-1 is an open reading frame, and its role is uncertain. The CDR3 nucleotides read TGCGCCAGCAGTCAATGGGCAACTAACACCGGGGAGCTGTTTTTT. Amino acid sequence: CASSQWATNTGELFF.